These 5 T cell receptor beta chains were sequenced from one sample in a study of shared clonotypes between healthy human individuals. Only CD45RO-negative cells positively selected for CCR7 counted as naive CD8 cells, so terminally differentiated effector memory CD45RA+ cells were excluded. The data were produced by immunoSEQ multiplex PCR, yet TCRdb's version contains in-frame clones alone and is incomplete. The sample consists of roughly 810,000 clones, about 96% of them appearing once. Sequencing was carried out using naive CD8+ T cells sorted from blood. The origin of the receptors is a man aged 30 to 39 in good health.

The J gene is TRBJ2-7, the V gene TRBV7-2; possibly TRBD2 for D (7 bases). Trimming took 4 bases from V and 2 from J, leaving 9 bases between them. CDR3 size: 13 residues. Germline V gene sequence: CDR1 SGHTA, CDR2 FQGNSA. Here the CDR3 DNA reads TGTGCCAGCAGCTGGGGGGGCCCCTACGAGCAGTACTTC. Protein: CASSWGGPYEQYF.

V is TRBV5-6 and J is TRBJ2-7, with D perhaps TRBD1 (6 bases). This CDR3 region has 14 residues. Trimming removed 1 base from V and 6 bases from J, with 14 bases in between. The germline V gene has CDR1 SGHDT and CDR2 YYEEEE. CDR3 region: CASSLFEGVLEQYF. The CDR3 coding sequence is TGTGCCAGCAGCTTGTTCGAGGGGGTTCTCGAGCAGTACTTC.

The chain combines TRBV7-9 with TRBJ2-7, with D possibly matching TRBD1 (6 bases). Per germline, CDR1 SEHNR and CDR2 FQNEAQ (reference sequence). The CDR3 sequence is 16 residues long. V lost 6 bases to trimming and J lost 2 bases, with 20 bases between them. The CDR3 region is CASRSTTGTYAYEQYF. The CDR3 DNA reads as TGTGCCAGCAGGAGTACTACAGGGACCTACGCCTACGAGCAGTACTTC. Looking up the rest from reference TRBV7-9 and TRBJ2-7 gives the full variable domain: DTGVSQNPRHKITKRGQNVTFRCDPISEHNRLYWYRQTLGQGPEFLTYFQNEAQLEKSRLLSDRFSAERPKGSFSTLEIQRTEQGDSAMYLCASRSTTGTYAYEQYFGPGTRLTVT.

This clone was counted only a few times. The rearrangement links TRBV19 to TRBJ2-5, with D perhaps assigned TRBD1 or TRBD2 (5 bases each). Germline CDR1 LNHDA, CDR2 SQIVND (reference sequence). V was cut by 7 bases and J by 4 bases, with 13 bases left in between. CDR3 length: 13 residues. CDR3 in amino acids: CASTRGWGETQYF. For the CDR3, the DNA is TGTGCCAGTACTCGGGGCTGGGGAGAGACCCAGTACTTC. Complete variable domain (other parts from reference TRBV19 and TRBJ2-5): DGGITQSPKYLFRKEGQNVTLSCEQNLNHDAMYWYRQDPGQGLRLIYYSQIVNDFQKGDIAEGYSVSREKKESFPLTVTSAQKNPTAFYLCASTRGWGETQYFGPGTRLLVL.

The CDR3 DNA is TGCGCCAGCAGCTTGGAGCGAGGGCCCTGGGAGCAGTACTTC. Encoded protein: CASSLERGPWEQYF. J is TRBJ2-7 and V is TRBV5-1; D is possibly TRBD2 (5 bases). The CDR3 covers 14 residues. V was shortened by 0 bases and J by 7 bases, with 14 bases between the two germline ends. Germline assignment: CDR1 SGHRS and CDR2 YFSETQ.